This T cell receptor beta chain is from a study of T cells in Graves' hyperthyroidism and ophthalmopathy. The source material, RNA transcripts, was used to amplify TCR beta CDR3 regions. HTBI primers were employed in a first-round RT-PCR of the TCR CDR3. MiXCR, applied by TCRdb to the multiplex PCR reads, yields one record per CDR3 protein. Of some 580,000 distinct CDR3 sequences in the sample, about a sixth were seen once. The TCR originated in a woman aged 40 to 55 with Graves' ophthalmopathy. Sequenced sample: blood.

The CDR3 loop reads CASVPGQGYNEQFF. In DNA, the CDR3 is TGTGCCAGCGTCCCGGGACAGGGGTACAATGAGCAGTTCTTC. V gene TRBV27 combines with J gene TRBJ2-1; 10 bases map to TRBD1. Germline loops: CDR1 MNHEY, CDR2 SMNVEV (reference sequence). The length of the CDR3 is 14 residues. The ends lost 8 bases at V and 4 bases at J; junction bases unmatched: 5.